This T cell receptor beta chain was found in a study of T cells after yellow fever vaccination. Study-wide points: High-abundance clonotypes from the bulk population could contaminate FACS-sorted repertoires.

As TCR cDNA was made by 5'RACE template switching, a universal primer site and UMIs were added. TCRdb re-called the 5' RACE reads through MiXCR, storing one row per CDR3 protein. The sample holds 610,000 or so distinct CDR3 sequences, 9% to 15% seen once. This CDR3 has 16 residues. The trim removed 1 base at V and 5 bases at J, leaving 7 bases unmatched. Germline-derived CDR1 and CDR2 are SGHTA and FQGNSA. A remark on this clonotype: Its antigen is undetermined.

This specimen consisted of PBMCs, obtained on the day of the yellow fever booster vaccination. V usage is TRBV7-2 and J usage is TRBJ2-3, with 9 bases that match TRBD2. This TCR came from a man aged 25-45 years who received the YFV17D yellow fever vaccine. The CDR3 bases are TGTGCCAGCAGCTTAGTGGGCCTAGCGGGAAGAGATACGCAGTATTTT. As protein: CASSLVGLAGRDTQYF.